The clone carrying this T cell receptor (beta chain) was observed at least ten times. The CDR3 extends over 12 amino acids. CDR1 SQVTM and CDR2 ANQGSEA come from the germline V gene. V was clipped by 6 bases and J by 3 bases; unmatched bases: 0. This sample's TCRbeta library carried unique molecular identifier barcodes. TCRdb independently ran MiXCR on the PCR reads; one entry per CDR3 protein. This table has about 610,000 distinct CDR3 sequences, approximately 10% appearing once. This specimen belongs to a study of T-cell reconstitution after alpha-beta-depleted transplantation in children. The receptor's source is a human donor who donated a stem cell graft to a child with acute myeloid leukemia. This chain joins TRBV29-1 and TRBJ1-1; TRBD1 matches at 11 bases. Sequenced here: PBMCs from the stem cell graft donor, sampled from the stem cell graft. This CDR3 reads CSVGQGDTEAFF. The CDR3, as DNA: TGCAGCGTGGGACAGGGGGACACTGAAGCTTTCTTT.